This is a list of T cell receptor beta chains from one sample in a study of cytomegalovirus exposure and HLA in healthy donors. Here immunoSEQ multiplex PCR was the method, and the copy in TCRdb shows in-frame clones only, minus some. The table lists under 75,000 clones, nearly 95% of them singletons, with about 5.7% in the top ten. The sequencing input was PBMCs. These receptors originate from a man younger than 35 in good health and CMV-seropositive. CDR3s include the opening cysteine and the closing phenylalanine or tryptophan. D genes are given only for firm matches. Part of the rows lack a size; the others show once, few, many or a class for expanded clones.

v_gene	d_gene	j_gene	abundance	CDR3aa	CDR3nt
TRBV4-2	TRBD2	TRBJ2-3	once	CASSLGLAGVTDTQYF	TGTGCCAGCAGCCTCGGACTAGCGGGAGTCACAGATACGCAGTATTTT
TRBV6-6	-	TRBJ1-2	-	CASSQLRDGGGYTF	TGTGCCAGCAGTCAATTGAGGGATGGGGGCGGCTACACCTTC
TRBV18	TRBD1	TRBJ1-3	-	CASSYRDRGFSGNTIYF	TGTGCCAGCTCCTACCGGGACAGGGGCTTCTCTGGAAACACCATATATTTT
TRBV5-1	TRBD1	TRBJ1-5	-	CASSLGGQGGYQPQHF	TGCGCCAGCAGCTTGGGGGGACAGGGTGGATATCAGCCCCAGCATTTT
TRBV6-1	-	TRBJ1-4	-	CASSELGDFYF	TGTGCCAGCAGTGAACTTGGCGACTTCTATTTT
TRBV27	TRBD1	TRBJ1-2	once	CASSSGQGELRGYTF	TGTGCCAGCAGTTCCGGACAGGGGGAATTGAGGGGCTACACCTTC
TRBV27	-	TRBJ2-6	-	CASSSTPGTGANVLTF	TGTGCCAGCAGTTCGACTCCGGGGACTGGGGCCAACGTCCTGACTTTC
TRBV29-1	-	TRBJ2-7	once	CSVSRGRYEQYF	TGCAGCGTCTCAAGAGGTCGTTACGAGCAGTACTTC
TRBV19	-	TRBJ1-2	once	CASTPRVAAFEGYTF	TGTGCCAGTACCCCACGGGTGGCGGCCTTTGAAGGCTACACCTTC
TRBV4-1	TRBD2	TRBJ2-5	-	CASSHGRAGETQYF	TGCGCCAGCAGCCACGGGAGGGCCGGAGAGACCCAGTACTTC
TRBV4-1	-	TRBJ2-7	-	CASSLTVSYEQYF	TGCGCCAGCAGCCTAACAGTCTCCTACGAGCAGTACTTC
TRBV10-3	-	TRBJ2-2	-	CAISDLANTGELFF	TGTGCCATCAGTGACCTGGCTAACACCGGGGAGCTGTTTTTT
TRBV21-1	-	TRBJ1-5	-	CASSKEAGGRKQPQHF	TGTGCCAGCAGCAAAGAGGCAGGGGGCCGGAAACAGCCCCAGCATTTT
TRBV5-4	TRBD1	TRBJ1-2	-	CASSSQTGTGSGYTF	TGTGCCAGCAGCTCGCAAACCGGGACAGGGAGTGGCTACACCTTC
TRBV29-1	TRBD1	TRBJ2-7	-	CSAGQGETYEQYF	TGCAGCGCCGGACAGGGTGAGACCTACGAGCAGTACTTC
TRBV5-6	TRBD2	TRBJ2-5	once	CASRVTTRTSLGETQYF	TGTGCCAGCAGGGTAACTACGAGGACTAGCCTGGGAGAGACCCAGTACTTC
TRBV6-5	-	TRBJ2-2	-	CASRSRGSGELFF	TGTGCCAGCAGGTCCAGGGGTAGCGGGGAGCTGTTTTTT
TRBV7-3	TRBD1	TRBJ2-1	-	CASSLTGTGYEQFF	TGTGCCAGCAGCTTAACGGGGACAGGATATGAGCAGTTCTTC
TRBV10-1	-	TRBJ2-1	-	CASSPSYNEQFF	TGCGCCAGCAGCCCGAGCTACAATGAGCAGTTCTTC
TRBV18	-	TRBJ2-7	-	CASSPLWRGPAYEQYF	TGTGCCAGCTCACCCCTGTGGAGGGGGCCGGCCTACGAGCAGTACTTC
TRBV28	-	TRBJ1-4	-	CASREEDEKLFF	TGTGCCAGCAGGGAGGAGGATGAAAAACTGTTTTTT
TRBV6-6	-	TRBJ2-3	-	CASSYSSADTQYF	TGTGCCAGCAGTTACTCGTCCGCAGATACGCAGTATTTT
TRBV5-1	TRBD2	TRBJ2-1	-	CASSSLAGGTYNEQFF	TGCGCCAGCAGCTCATTAGCGGGAGGTACCTACAATGAGCAGTTCTTC
TRBV4-1	TRBD1	TRBJ1-2	-	CASSQLDRGGYTF	TGCGCCAGCAGCCAATTAGACAGGGGGGGCTACACCTTC
TRBV2	-	TRBJ1-3	-	CASGTGDSGNTIYF	TGTGCCAGCGGGACGGGAGACTCTGGAAACACCATATATTTT
TRBV23-1	-	TRBJ2-5	-	CASAPELALQETQYF	TGCGCCAGCGCCCCTGAGCTCGCCCTTCAAGAGACCCAGTACTTC
TRBV7-9	TRBD1	TRBJ2-7	-	CASSTLGQGLRDYEQYF	TGTGCCAGCTCAACTTTAGGACAGGGCCTAAGGGACTACGAGCAGTACTTC
TRBV6-6	TRBD1	TRBJ2-7	-	CASSSGQSLSYEQYF	TGTGCCAGCAGTTCGGGACAGAGCTTGTCCTACGAGCAGTACTTC